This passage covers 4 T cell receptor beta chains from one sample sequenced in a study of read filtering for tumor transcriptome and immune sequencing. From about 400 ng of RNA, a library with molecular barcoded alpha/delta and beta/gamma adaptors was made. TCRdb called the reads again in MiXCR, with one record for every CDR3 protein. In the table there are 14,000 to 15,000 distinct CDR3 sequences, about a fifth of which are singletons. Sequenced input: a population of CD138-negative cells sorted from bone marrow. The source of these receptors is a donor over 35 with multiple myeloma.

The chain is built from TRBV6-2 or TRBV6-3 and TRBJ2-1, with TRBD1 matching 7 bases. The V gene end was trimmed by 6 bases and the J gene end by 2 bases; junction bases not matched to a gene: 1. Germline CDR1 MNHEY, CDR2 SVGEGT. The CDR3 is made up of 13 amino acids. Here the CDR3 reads CASSGTAYNEQFF. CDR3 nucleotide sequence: TGTGCCAGCAGCGGGACAGCCTACAATGAGCAGTTCTTC.

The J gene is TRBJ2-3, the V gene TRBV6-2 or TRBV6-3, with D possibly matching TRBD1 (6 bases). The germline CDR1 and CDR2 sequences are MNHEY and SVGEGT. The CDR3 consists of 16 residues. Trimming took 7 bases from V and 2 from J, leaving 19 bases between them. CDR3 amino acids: CASITGRGGFTDTQYF. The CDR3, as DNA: TGTGCCAGCATCACAGGGCGTGGCGGGTTCACAGATACGCAGTATTTT.

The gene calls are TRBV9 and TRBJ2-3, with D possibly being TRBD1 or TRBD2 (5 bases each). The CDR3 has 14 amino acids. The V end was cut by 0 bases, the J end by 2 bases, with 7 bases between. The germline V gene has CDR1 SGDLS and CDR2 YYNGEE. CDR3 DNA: TGTGCCAGCAGCGTAGTGGGGACCACAGATACGCAGTATTTT. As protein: CASSVVGTTDTQYF.

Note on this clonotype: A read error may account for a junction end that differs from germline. CDR3 DNA: TGTGCCAGCAGTCCGTCGAGGAATGAGCAGGTCTTC. It translates to CASSPSRNEQVF. V is TRBV6-5 and J is TRBJ2-1; D gene ambiguous. This CDR3 contains 12 residues. Germline V lookup: CDR1 MNHEY, CDR2 SVGAGI.